The following is a T cell receptor (beta chain) sequence with its context. Which antigen it targets is not known. Within one base of it there is no much larger clone, and no base qualities were kept. This sample is part of a study of cytomegalovirus exposure and HLA in healthy donors (dated by TCRdb to between 2016 and 2019). About the full investigation: According to a later analysis, the 120 or so validation repertoires were produced on the same platform as the 666 repertoires of the first cohort. The aim of the study was to test whether cataloging public T cell receptors could identify signatures of past pathogen exposure. A separate validation cohort of 100 to 150 different subjects was used in addition to the roughly 640-subject first cohort. To predict cytomegalovirus infection status, the study brought together high-throughput TCR immunosequencing, statistical association of individual TCRs with disease status, and machine learning.

Here is what the overall study found, with its caveats: In both the original and validation cohorts, the classifier was reported to diagnose cytomegalovirus status with high specificity and sensitivity. In vitro tests confirmed that a few of the cytomegalovirus-associated TCR beta chains recognize cytomegalovirus antigens. The study gave a list of 150 to 200 TCR beta chains associated with cytomegalovirus. Subsequent analysis determined that TCRs grouped into clusters in the first cohort also showed a tendency toward co-occurrence across the 120 validation repertoires, and 85% to 95% of cluster scores exceeded 0. Most TCR sequences were seen in very few donors, while some public TCRs were found in many individuals. It was suggested by the authors that the approach could potentially be generalized to other disease states and immunological phenotypes. A later analysis lacked HLA typing for the validation cohort, so it scored co-occurrence in that cohort across all 120 or so repertoires.

Relative to germline, V is 4 bases shorter and J is 0 bases shorter, with 12 bases between their ends. CDR1 and CDR2 are read off the germline V gene as MNHNS and SASEGT. Taken from cysteine to phenylalanine, the CDR3 has 15 residues. The retained sequence is limited to the CDR3, 45 bases, with the frame set at the first base. Libraries were constructed by the immunoSEQ multiplex PCR assay. The paper's data handling went like this. A statistical classification framework was built for diagnosing cytomegalovirus status from the catalog of TCR beta chain sequences. The table was pulled from immuneACCESS by TCRdb, which kept in-frame rearrangements only. Such tables lose some clones; where checked, under half of the loss comes from unresolved V genes, and the rest has no known cause. V and J calls and clone size are those listed in that table; D and trimming were worked out from the DNA. This sample comprises some 84,000 clones, roughly 91% of them detected only once. Together, the top ten hold around 2.1% of the sample.

The donors belonged to the validation cohort of about 120 subjects, which was separate from the approximately 660-subject first cohort. The receptor chain draws on TRBV6-1 and TRBJ1-1; a confident D gene designation cannot be given. The clonotype originates from a man aged 25-40 years in good health and CMV-seronegative. The specimen sequenced was PBMCs. The CDR3 reads CASSGRITLNTEAFF. The base sequence is TGTGCCAGCAGTGGCCGTATTACATTGAACACTGAAGCTTTCTTT.